This T cell receptor (beta chain) was identified during a study of cytomegalovirus exposure and HLA in healthy donors. The PCR was carried out with 60 Vbeta primers and 13 Jbeta primers. This table comes from immunoSEQ multiplex PCR, and its TCRdb copy is limited to in-frame clones, with some not included. The table lists roughly 80,000 clones. The CDR3 is 15 residues long. V was clipped by 0 bases and J by 2 bases, with 8 bases between them. Germline V gene sequence: CDR1 LNHNV, CDR2 YYDKDF (reference sequence). The clonotype was recovered from a man aged 50 to 59 in good health and CMV-seronegative. Specimen: PBMCs. The chain uses TRBV15 and TRBJ2-1; D possibly corresponds to TRBD1 (5 bases). In DNA form, the CDR3 reads TGTGCCACCAGCAGAGATCAAGGGGCCTACAATGAGCAGTTCTTC. This gives the protein CATSRDQGAYNEQFF.